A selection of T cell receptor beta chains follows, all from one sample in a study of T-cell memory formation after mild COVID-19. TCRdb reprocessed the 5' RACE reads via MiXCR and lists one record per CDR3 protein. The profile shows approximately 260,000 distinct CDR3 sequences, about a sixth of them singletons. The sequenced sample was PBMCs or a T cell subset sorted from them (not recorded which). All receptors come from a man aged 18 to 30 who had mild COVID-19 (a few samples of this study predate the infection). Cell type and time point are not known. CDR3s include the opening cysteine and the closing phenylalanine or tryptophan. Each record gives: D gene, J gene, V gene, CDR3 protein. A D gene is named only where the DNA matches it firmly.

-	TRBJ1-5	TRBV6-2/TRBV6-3	CASNAGNPNQPQHF
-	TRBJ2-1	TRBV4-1	CASSQTRTIEAEQFF
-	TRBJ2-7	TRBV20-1	CSAPRKGERFEQYF
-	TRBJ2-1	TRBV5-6	CASSLEDEQFF
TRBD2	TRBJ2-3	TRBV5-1	CASSLASGGATDTQYF
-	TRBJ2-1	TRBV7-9	CASRGGGYNEQFF
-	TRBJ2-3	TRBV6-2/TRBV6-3	CASRQSGLTDTQYF
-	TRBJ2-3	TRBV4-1	CASSQIHGGAADTQYF
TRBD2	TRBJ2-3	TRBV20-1	CSAPGTGTRVRTDTQYF
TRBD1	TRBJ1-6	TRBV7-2	CASSPRSTGGNSPLHF
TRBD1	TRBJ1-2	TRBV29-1	CSVEKTGGGNGYTF
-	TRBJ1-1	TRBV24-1	CATSDPNTEAFF
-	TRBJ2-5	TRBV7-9	CASSSPGETQYF
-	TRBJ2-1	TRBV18	CASSQDPGRGNEQFF
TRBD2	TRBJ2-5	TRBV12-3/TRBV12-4	CASSPGLAGVQYF
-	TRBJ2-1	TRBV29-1	CSVEWSTPNEQFF
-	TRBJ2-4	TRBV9	CASSVDLGAYIQYF